The present entry profiles one TCR beta chain with its context. The germline gives CDR1 SNHLY, CDR2 FYNNEI. The V and J ends lost 6 bases and 6 bases respectively, with 6 bases between them. CDR3 length: 11 residues. This sample is part of a study of T cell responses to AZD1222 COVID-19 vaccine. The table came from immunoSEQ multiplex PCR; TCRdb's copy has only in-frame clones and leaves some out. The sample consists of under 100,000 clones, under 95% of them appearing once. The chain combines TRBV2 with TRBJ2-1; no firm D call. This material consisted of peripheral blood, taken on day 0 of MenACWY control vaccination. The TCR sequence derives from an adult in good health. The CDR3 coding sequence is TGTGCCAGCAGGATATTCAATGAGCAGTTCTTC. As protein: CASRIFNEQFF.